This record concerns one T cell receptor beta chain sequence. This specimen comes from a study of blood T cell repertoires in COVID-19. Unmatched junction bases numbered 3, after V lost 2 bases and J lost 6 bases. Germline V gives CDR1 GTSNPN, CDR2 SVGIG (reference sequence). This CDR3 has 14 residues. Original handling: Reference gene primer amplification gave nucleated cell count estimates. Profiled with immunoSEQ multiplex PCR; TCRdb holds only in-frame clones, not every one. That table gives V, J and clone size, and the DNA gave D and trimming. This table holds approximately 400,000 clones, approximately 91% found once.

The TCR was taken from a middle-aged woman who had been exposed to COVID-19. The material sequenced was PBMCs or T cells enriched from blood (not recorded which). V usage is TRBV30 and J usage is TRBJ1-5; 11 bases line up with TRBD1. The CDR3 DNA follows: TGTGCCTGGAGTAAGGGACAGGGGGGTCAGCCCCAGCATTTT. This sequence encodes CAWSKGQGGQPQHF.